A single T cell receptor (beta chain) is shown here with its context. This sample stems from a study of regulatory T cells in long-lasting Graves disease. Construction of the TCR beta libraries employed iRepertoire HTBI primers in conjunction with Arm-PCR of CDR3 regions. A single record per CDR3 protein comes from TCRdb applying MiXCR to the multiplex PCR reads. The repertoire consists of about 350,000 distinct CDR3 sequences, with 16% occurring once and the leading ten covering just under 30%. V lost 3 bases to trimming and J lost 4 bases; unmatched junction nucleotides: 5. The CDR3 is made up of 16 amino acids. This sample's time point: newly diagnosed GD, antithyroid drugs for less than 3 months. Preparation of the TCR library used RNA extracted from PBMCs. This sample was shared with a second study, whose subject was T cells in Graves' hyperthyroidism and ophthalmopathy.

This sequence originates from a man in his forties or fifties with Graves disease. The material sequenced was peripheral blood mononuclear cells (PBMCs), taken at new diagnosis, from a patient treated with antithyroid drugs. The chain is built from TRBV12-3 or TRBV12-4 and TRBJ2-2, with 10 bases matching TRBD2. Here the CDR3 DNA reads TGTGCCAGCAGTTTTTTAGCGGGGGGAACCACCGGGGAGCTGTTTTTT. Protein product: CASSFLAGGTTGELFF.